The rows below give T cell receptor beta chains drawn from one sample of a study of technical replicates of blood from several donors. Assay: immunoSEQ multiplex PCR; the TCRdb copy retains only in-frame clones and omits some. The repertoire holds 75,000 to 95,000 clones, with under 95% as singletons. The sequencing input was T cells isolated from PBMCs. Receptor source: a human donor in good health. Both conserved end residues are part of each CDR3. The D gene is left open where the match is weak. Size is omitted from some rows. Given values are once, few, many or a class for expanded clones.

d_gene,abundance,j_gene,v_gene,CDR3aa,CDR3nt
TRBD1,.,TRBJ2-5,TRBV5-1,CASSLGQGQETQYF,TGCGCCAGCAGCTTAGGACAGGGCCAAGAGACCCAGTACTTC
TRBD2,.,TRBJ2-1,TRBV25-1,CASSHIAGDNEQFF,TGTGCCAGCAGTCACATAGCGGGAGACAATGAGCAGTTCTTC
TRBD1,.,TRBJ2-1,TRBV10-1,CASSPGTGGLNADNEQFF,TGCGCCAGCAGCCCCGGGACAGGGGGCCTAAATGCCGACAATGAGCAGTTCTTC
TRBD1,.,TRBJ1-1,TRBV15,CATSSWTGQTEAFF,TGTGCCACCAGCAGTTGGACAGGGCAAACTGAAGCTTTCTTT
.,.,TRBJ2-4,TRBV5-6,CASSLRGSVVAKNIQYF,TGTGCCAGCAGCTTAAGGGGATCTGTCGTTGCCAAAAACATTCAGTACTTC
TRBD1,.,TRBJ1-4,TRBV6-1,CASSGTGGDEIEKLFF,TGTGCCAGCAGTGGTACAGGGGGCGACGAAATTGAAAAACTGTTTTTT
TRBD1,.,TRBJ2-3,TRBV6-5,CASSPPGQGPDTQYF,TGTGCCAGCAGTCCACCGGGACAGGGTCCAGATACGCAGTATTTT
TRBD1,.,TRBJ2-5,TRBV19,CASSNGQGFQETQYF,TGTGCCAGTAGTAACGGACAGGGCTTCCAAGAGACCCAGTACTTC
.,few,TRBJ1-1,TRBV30,CALTRNTEAFF,TGTGCCTTGACACGGAACACTGAAGCTTTCTTT
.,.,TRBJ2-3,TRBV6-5,CASSQSTDTQYF,TGTGCCAGCAGTCAGAGCACAGATACGCAGTATTTT
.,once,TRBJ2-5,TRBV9,CASTPPGSQETQYF,TGTGCCAGCACCCCTCCAGGTTCCCAAGAGACCCAGTACTTC
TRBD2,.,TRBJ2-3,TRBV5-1,CASGVPAGVTDTQYF,TGCGCCAGCGGGGTGCCAGCGGGAGTAACAGATACGCAGTATTTT
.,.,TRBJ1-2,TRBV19,CASSMPVSGVKRRGYTF,TGTGCCAGTAGTATGCCGGTATCCGGGGTCAAGAGACGGGGCTACACCTTC
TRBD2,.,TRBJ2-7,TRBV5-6,CASSFTLAGESEQYF,TGTGCCAGCAGTTTTACACTAGCGGGAGAGTCCGAGCAGTACTTC
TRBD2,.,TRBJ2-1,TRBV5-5,CASSPGLAGRSSYNEQFF,TGTGCCAGCAGCCCCGGACTAGCGGGCCGCAGCTCCTACAATGAGCAGTTCTTC
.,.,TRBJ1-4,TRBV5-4,CASSLTEGTNEKLFF,TGTGCCAGCAGCTTGACTGAGGGCACTAATGAAAAACTGTTTTTT
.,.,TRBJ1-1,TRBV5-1,CASSLLWAGELNTEAFF,TGCGCCAGCAGCTTGTTATGGGCAGGGGAGTTGAACACTGAAGCTTTCTTT
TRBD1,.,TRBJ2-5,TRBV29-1,CSVESRQGARETQYF,TGCAGCGTTGAATCAAGACAGGGGGCCAGGGAGACCCAGTACTTC
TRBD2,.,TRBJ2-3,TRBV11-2,CASSLGGTRTDTQYF,TGTGCCAGCAGCTTGGGGGGGACCCGCACAGATACGCAGTATTTT
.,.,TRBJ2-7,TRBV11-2,CASSLAGDGSYEQYF,TGTGCCAGCAGCTTAGCGGGAGATGGATCCTACGAGCAGTACTTC
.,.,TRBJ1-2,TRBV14,CASSTYRDGYTF,TGTGCCAGCAGCACCTACAGGGATGGCTACACCTTC
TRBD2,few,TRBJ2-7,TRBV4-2,CASSPDAYSGSSLAYEQYF,TGTGCCAGCAGCCCCGACGCCTATAGCGGGAGCTCCTTGGCGTACGAGCAGTACTTC
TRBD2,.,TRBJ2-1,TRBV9,CASSVNPGLAGGGSYNEQFF,TGTGCCAGCAGCGTAAATCCGGGACTAGCGGGGGGGGGCTCCTACAATGAGCAGTTCTTC
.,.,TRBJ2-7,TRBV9,CASSVVPTGGIYEQYF,TGTGCCAGCAGCGTAGTACCAACAGGCGGGATCTACGAGCAGTACTTC
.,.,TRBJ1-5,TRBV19,CASLISQGHNQPQHF,TGTGCCAGTCTAATATCACAGGGCCACAATCAGCCCCAGCATTTT
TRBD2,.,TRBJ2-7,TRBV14,CASSQGREGEQYF,TGTGCCAGCAGCCAAGGGCGGGAGGGCGAGCAGTACTTC
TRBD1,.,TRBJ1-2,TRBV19,CASSPGTGGKGYTF,TGTGCCAGTAGTCCCGGGACAGGGGGAAAAGGCTACACCTTC
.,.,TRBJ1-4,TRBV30,CATQEVATNEKLFF,TGTGCCACCCAGGAGGTAGCAACTAATGAAAAACTGTTTTTT
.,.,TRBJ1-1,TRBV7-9,CASSPTSLNTEAFF,TGTGCCAGCAGCCCGACAAGCTTGAACACTGAAGCTTTCTTT
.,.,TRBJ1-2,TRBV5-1,CASSLPGDYGYTF,TGCGCCAGCAGCTTGCCGGGTGACTATGGCTACACCTTC
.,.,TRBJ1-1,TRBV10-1,CASSEAGRAFF,TGCGCCAGCAGTGAAGCAGGGCGAGCTTTCTTT
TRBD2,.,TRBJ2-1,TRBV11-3,CASSLGGWGTRGYNEQFF,TGTGCCAGCAGCTTAGGGGGCTGGGGGACTAGAGGTTACAATGAGCAGTTCTTC
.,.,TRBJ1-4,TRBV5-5,CASSLAGDNEKLFF,TGTGCCAGCAGCTTGGCCGGGGATAATGAAAAACTGTTTTTT
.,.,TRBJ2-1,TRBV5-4,CASSPTPLEAHEQFF,TGTGCCAGCAGCCCTACTCCCTTGGAGGCCCATGAGCAGTTCTTC
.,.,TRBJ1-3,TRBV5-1,CASSDPGWFGNTIYF,TGCGCCAGCAGCGATCCAGGGTGGTTTGGAAACACCATATATTTT